The next 5 T cell receptor beta chains were all read from a single sample in a study of blood T cells in healthy people across ages. Sample-barcoded 5' priming and a J-beta primer mix drove a second PCR of about 7 to 11 cycles. TCRdb re-called the 5' RACE reads with MiXCR, one entry per CDR3 protein. The data contain approximately 820,000 distinct CDR3 sequences, around two fifths of them singletons. Sequenced: blood. These receptors all come from a man aged 55 to 69 in good health.

With regard to this clonotype: In this CDR3 the conserved last residue, phenylalanine or tryptophan, is missing, so a read error is likely. The CDR3 DNA reads as TGCGCCAGCAGGCCAGGGACAGGGACAACCTACGAGCAGTACTTA. Translated: CASRPGTGTTYEQYL. This sequence joins TRBV10-2 and TRBJ2-7, with TRBD1 matching 9 bases. The germline V gene has CDR1 WSHSY and CDR2 SAAADI. This CDR3 region has 15 residues. V shed 6 bases, J shed 2 bases, and the junction held 8 bases outside the gene matches.

J is TRBJ2-2 and V is TRBV4-3, with TRBD1 matching over 9 bases. Germline CDR1 reads LGHNA; CDR2 reads YSLEER. With V trimmed by 0 bases and J by 6 bases, 14 bases remained unmatched. CDR3 size: 19 residues. The CDR3 bases are TGCGCCAGCAGCCAAGATCCACCCCTCACAGGGGGCTGGGCCGGGGAGCTGTTTTTT. Translation gives CASSQDPPLTGGWAGELFF.

The genes are TRBV29-1 and TRBJ2-1, with 14 bases matching TRBD2. Germline V gene lookup returns CDR1 SQVTM and CDR2 ANQGSEA. Germline trimming cut 8 bases from V and 1 base from J; bases unmatched to any gene: 28. The CDR3 extends over 23 amino acids. CDR3 DNA sequence: TGCAGCCCTAATCACCGGGACAGGGGGCGTCGACTAGCGGGGGGGCCTTCCTACAATGAGCAGTTCTTC. It encodes CSPNHRDRGRRLAGGPSYNEQFF.

This chain connects TRBV5-1 to TRBJ2-3; unclear D gene. This CDR3 comprises 14 residues. V was pared by 0 bases and J by 6 bases, with 11 bases between. The germline V gene encodes CDR1 SGHRS and CDR2 YFSETQ. The CDR3 nucleotides read TGCGCCAGCAGCTTGGGAAGGACCGTGGATACGCAGTATTTT. Translation: CASSLGRTVDTQYF.

The gene calls are TRBV2 and TRBJ2-7; D may be TRBD1 (5 bases). The CDR3 length is 14 residues. Germline V gene data show CDR1 as SNHLY and CDR2 as FYNNEI. Trimming removed 5 bases from V and 2 bases from J, with 13 bases in between. CDR3 sequence reads: CASSMDTSPYEQYF. DNA for the CDR3: TGTGCCAGCAGTATGGACACTTCGCCCTACGAGCAGTACTTC.